A single sample gave rise to the 8 T cell receptor beta chains below, sequenced in a study of blood T cell repertoires in COVID-19. TCRdb's copy holds only in-frame clones and misses some; the assay was immunoSEQ multiplex PCR. Of about 80,000 clones in the sample, about 91% were seen once. The material sequenced was peripheral blood. The receptors come from a woman older than 75 with acute or convalescent COVID-19.

The CDR3 coding sequence is TGTGCCTGGGGAGGACAGGGTGTTCAGCCCCAGCATTTT. Translation gives CAWGGQGVQPQHF. The chain combines TRBV30 with TRBJ1-5; 8 bases agree with TRBD1. Looked up from germline, CDR1 is GTSNPN and CDR2 is SVGIG (reference sequence). Trimming at V came to 5 bases and at J to 6 bases, leaving 6 bases not matched to a gene. The CDR3 totals 13 residues.

The chain employs TRBV5-1 and TRBJ2-7, with 9 bases identical to TRBD2. The V gene's germline CDR1 is SGHRS and CDR2 YFSETQ. This CDR3 spans 15 amino acids. The ends lost 3 bases at V and 2 bases at J; junction bases unmatched: 6. CDR3 sequence (DNA): TGCGCCAGCAGCTCCCATAGCGGGAGCCCCTACGAGCAGTACTTC. Its protein product is CASSSHSGSPYEQYF.

This clone was seen a single time. The chain employs TRBV5-4 and TRBJ2-2; 10 positions match TRBD2. Trimming removed 4 bases from V and 10 bases from J; junction bases left unmatched: 4. The germline CDR1 and CDR2 sequences are SGHNT and YYREEE (reference sequence). The CDR3 extends over 13 amino acids. The CDR3 reads CASSRTSGEELFF. CDR3 nucleotide sequence: TGTGCCAGCAGCCGGACTAGCGGCGAGGAGCTGTTTTTT.

The chain uses TRBV7-2 and TRBJ2-1, with 7 bases fitting TRBD2. There are 15 residues in the CDR3. V lost 5 bases, J lost 2 bases, and 6 bases stayed unmatched. Germline V gene data show CDR1 as SGHTA and CDR2 as FQGNSA. CDR3 sequence (DNA): TGTGCCAGCAGCCCATCAGCGGGAACCTACAATGAGCAGTTCTTC. Amino acid sequence: CASSPSAGTYNEQFF.

In its sample, this clone was seen once. The V call is TRBV13, the J call TRBJ2-7, with 7 bases aligning to TRBD2. This CDR3 comprises 14 residues. V gave up 6 bases and J gave up 1 base; unmatched junction bases: 6. Germline values: CDR1 PRHDT, CDR2 FYEKMQ (reference sequence). CDR3 protein: CASREAGISYEQYF. The CDR3 DNA reads TGTGCCAGCAGGGAAGCGGGGATATCCTACGAGCAGTACTTC.

This clone has more than one count but fewer than ten. The chain uses TRBV19 and TRBJ1-2; TRBD1 aligns across 9 bases. The CDR3 is 13 residues long. Trimming removed 5 bases from V and 8 bases from J; junction bases left unmatched: 6. CDR1 and CDR2 (germline): LNHDA, SQIVND (reference sequence). The CDR3 reads CASSPIDRGGYTF. CDR3 DNA: TGTGCCAGTAGTCCGATTGACAGGGGGGGCTACACCTTC.

This clone was detected only once. This rearrangement joins TRBV6-1 to TRBJ2-3; a weak D match, TRBD2 (6 bases). The CDR3 has 15 amino acids. The germline CDR1 and CDR2 sequences are MNHNS and SASEGT. The V gene lost 7 bases and the J gene lost 4 bases, with 18 bases spanning the gap. The CDR3 reads CASTYGAGIADTQYF. CDR3 bases: TGTGCCAGCACCTACGGGGCGGGAATAGCAGATACGCAGTATTTT.

The chain has TRBV5-4 and TRBJ1-1, with 9 bases lining up with TRBD1. The CDR3 sequence is 15 residues long. The germline CDR1 and CDR2 sequences are SGHNT and YYREEE (reference sequence). The V segment lost 4 bases and the J segment 1 base; nucleotides outside the gene matches: 5. The CDR3 nucleotides are TGTGCCAGCAGCACAGGACAGGGGTGGAACACTGAAGCTTTCTTT. It encodes CASSTGQGWNTEAFF.